This entry describes one T cell receptor beta chain. The CDR3 has 15 amino acids. Germline CDR1 is GTSNPN and CDR2 is SVGIG (reference sequence). V lost 0 bases and J 1 base, leaving 10 bases between the germline ends. This specimen comes from a study of T cell responses to AZD1222 COVID-19 vaccine. The method was immunoSEQ multiplex PCR; TCRdb's version includes in-frame clones alone and lacks a portion of them. This sample carries fewer than 75,000 clones, 80% to 95% of them seen once, and the ten largest clones take roughly 6.3%. V is TRBV30 and J is TRBJ1-5; no clear D gene. Sequenced material: peripheral blood, taken 28 days after the second dose of the MenACWY control vaccine. The TCR was taken from an adult who received the MenACWY meningococcal vaccine as a control. The DNA of the CDR3 is TGTGCCTGGAGTGTAGGTAGTCGGAGCAATCAGCCCCAGCATTTT. This gives the protein CAWSVGSRSNQPQHF.